These 26 T cell receptor beta chains share one sample of origin, sequenced in a study of CD8 T cells in Susac syndrome (dated by TCRdb to about 2019). The library was obtained by the immunoSEQ multiplex PCR assay. RNA was extracted using the RNeasy kit, and about 0.5 to 1 microgram was reverse transcribed with random hexamers. TCRdb trimmed public reads at Q25 via fastp, called clones via MiXCR and kept in-frame beta chains. Every distinct CDR3 protein forms one entry, paired with its most common genes and DNA. This sample holds around 85,000 distinct CDR3 sequences; over 90% were observed only once. The top ten constitute more than 0.45% of the sample. Sample: CD8+ T cells from PBMCs. The receptors stem from a human donor with Susac syndrome.

The V and J genes are TRBV5-6 and TRBJ2-7, with a possible D match to TRBD1 (5 bases). Germline V CDR1 and CDR2: SGHDT, YYEEEE. This CDR3 region has 13 residues. Between the trimmed V and J ends, which lost 7 bases and 5 bases, there was a span of 16 bases. The chain's CDR3 is CASSWTILDEQYF. The CDR3 nucleotides are TGTGCCAGCTCCTGGACAATCCTAGACGAGCAGTACTTC.

The chain uses TRBV5-4 and TRBJ1-1; possibly TRBD1 for D (5 bases). V was trimmed by 3 bases and J by 6 bases, leaving 15 bases between them. CDR1 and CDR2 from the germline V gene are SGHNT and YYREEE (reference sequence). CDR3 size: 14 residues. CDR3 amino acids: CASSSPDSEPEAFF. As DNA, the CDR3 is TGTGCCAGCAGCTCCCCCGACAGCGAGCCTGAAGCTTTCTTT.

The chain combines TRBV13 with TRBJ2-7; D is ambiguous. V was clipped by 3 bases and J by 4 bases, with 13 bases between them. From germline, CDR1 is PRHDT and CDR2 FYEKMQ (reference sequence). CDR3 size: 14 residues. CDR3 sequence (DNA): TGTGCCAGCAGCTTCGGACGGAGAAAATACGAGCAGTACTTC. It specifies CASSFGRRKYEQYF.

The CDR3 loop reads CSARDLARNNEQFF. CDR3 DNA: TGCAGTGCTAGAGATTTGGCCAGAAACAATGAGCAGTTCTTC. V usage is TRBV20-1 and J usage is TRBJ2-1; no firm D call. Germline V gene data show CDR1 as DFQATT and CDR2 as SNEGSKA (reference sequence). Trimming removed 0 bases from V and 5 bases from J, with 11 bases in between. The CDR3 length is 14 residues.

This clonotype occurred once. The chain couples TRBV14 to TRBJ2-7; D not resolved. V was trimmed by 1 base and J by 4 bases, leaving 8 bases between them. This CDR3 has 13 residues. CDR1 and CDR2 from the germline V gene are SGHDN and FVKESK. CDR3 sequence (DNA): TGTGCCAGCAGCCAAGCTACAGCATACGAGCAGTACTTC. Its translation: CASSQATAYEQYF.

This clonotype appeared a single time. The chain recombines TRBV6-1 with TRBJ2-5; D is uncertain. The CDR3 is 10 amino acids. The V and J ends lost 8 bases and 5 bases respectively, with 6 bases between them. Germline V gives CDR1 MNHNS, CDR2 SASEGT. The CDR3 DNA reads as TGTGCCAGCGAGAAGGAGACCCAGTACTTC. It encodes CASEKETQYF.

J is TRBJ1-2 and V is TRBV7-9; 8 bases map to TRBD1. The junction had 3 bases not matched to a gene; V was cut back by 5 bases and J by 4 bases. The germline gives CDR1 SEHNR, CDR2 FQNEAQ (reference sequence). This CDR3 is 13 amino acids long. CDR3 in amino acids: CASSDTGGYGYTF. The CDR3 DNA reads as TGTGCCAGCAGCGATACAGGGGGCTATGGCTACACCTTC. The full variable domain, completed using reference TRBV7-9 and TRBJ1-2, is DTGVSQNPRHKITKRGQNVTFRCDPISEHNRLYWYRQTLGQGPEFLTYFQNEAQLEKSRLLSDRFSAERPKGSFSTLEIQRTEQGDSAMYLCASSDTGGYGYTFGSGTRLTVV.

This chain joins TRBV28 and TRBJ2-7; 8 bases agree with TRBD1. From germline, CDR1 is MDHEN and CDR2 SYDVKM. Trimming cost V 7 bases and J 5 bases; bases outside gene matches: 10. The CDR3 totals 14 residues. The DNA for the CDR3 is TGTGCCAGCACCCCCGACAGGGGCACCCACGAGCAGTACTTC. As protein: CASTPDRGTHEQYF.

This chain uses TRBV5-1 with TRBJ2-1; D uncertain. The V end was cut by 0 bases, the J end by 5 bases, with 12 bases between. Germline CDR1 is SGHRS and CDR2 is YFSETQ. This CDR3 spans 15 amino acids. For the CDR3, the DNA is TGCGCCAGCAGCTTGGACATGGGGAAGAACAATGAGCAGTTCTTC. The encoded protein is CASSLDMGKNNEQFF. Using reference TRBV5-1 and TRBJ2-1 for the parts outside the CDR3, the full variable domain is KAGVTQTPRYLIKTRGQQVTLSCSPISGHRSVSWYQQTPGQGLQFLFEYFSETQRNKGNFPGRFSGRQFSNSRSEMNVSTLELGDSALYLCASSLDMGKNNEQFFGPGTRLTVL.

The chain employs TRBV12-3 or TRBV12-4 and TRBJ2-5, with 7 bases aligning to TRBD1. The trim removed 6 bases at V and 0 bases at J, leaving 7 bases unmatched. The CDR3 loop spans 15 amino acids. The CDR3 DNA follows: TGTGCCAGCAGGGAAGGACAGGCCTACCAAGAGACCCAGTACTTC. Amino acid sequence: CASREGQAYQETQYF.

This clonotype turned up a few times. The chain joins TRBV5-8 to TRBJ2-1, with a weak D call TRBD2 (5 bases). Trimming shortened V by 1 base and J by 4 bases, and 18 bases separated the two germline ends. The CDR3 runs to 17 residues. Germline V gives CDR1 SGHTS, CDR2 YDEGEE. For the CDR3, the DNA is TGTGCCAGCAGCTTGTATCCAGCGGCCATGGAATACAATGAGCAGTTCTTC. This translates into CASSLYPAAMEYNEQFF.

This chain links TRBV20-1 with TRBJ2-7, with 14 bases lining up with TRBD2. This CDR3 comprises 16 residues. Germline CDR1 reads DFQATT; CDR2 reads SNEGSKA (reference sequence). V lost 1 base, J lost 3 bases, and 5 bases stayed unmatched. In DNA form, the CDR3 reads TGCAGTGCTAGAGGGGGACTAGCGGGAGATATCTACGAGCAGTACTTC. This codes for CSARGGLAGDIYEQYF.

This clonotype was counted only a few times. The J gene is TRBJ2-5, the V gene TRBV6-1; no clear D gene. Germline V gene data show CDR1 as MNHNS and CDR2 as SASEGT. CDR3 size: 12 residues. Trimming removed 6 bases from V and 4 bases from J, with 9 bases in between. The CDR3 protein is CASSQSRETQYF. The CDR3 DNA sequence: TGTGCCAGCAGCCAGTCCCGAGAGACCCAGTACTTC.

The chain carries TRBV5-1 and TRBJ2-1, with D possibly TRBD2 on 6 matching bases. Germline values: CDR1 SGHRS, CDR2 YFSETQ. The V end lost 4 bases, the J end lost 7 bases, and 27 bases lay between the germline ends. This CDR3 region has 18 residues. The CDR3 region is CASSPDSSDYLLKNEQFF. DNA of the CDR3: TGCGCCAGCAGCCCAGACAGCTCGGACTACCTGCTTAAGAATGAGCAGTTCTTC.

The rearrangement links TRBV27 to TRBJ1-2; 11 positions agree with TRBD1. J lost 4 bases, V lost 5 bases, and 6 bases had no gene match. The CDR3 is made up of 15 amino acids. Per the germline V gene, CDR1 is MNHEY and CDR2 is SMNVEV (reference sequence). The CDR3 region is CASSPGTGGSYGYTF. In DNA form, the CDR3 reads TGTGCCAGCAGTCCCGGGACAGGGGGTAGCTATGGCTACACCTTC.

V and J are TRBV15 and TRBJ2-2; no definite D call. CDR3 length: 12 residues. Trimming cost V 7 bases and J 4 bases, with 7 bases left between them. CDR1 and CDR2 from the germline V gene are LNHNV and YYDKDF (reference sequence). CDR3 in amino acids: CATIVPTGELFF. The CDR3 DNA is TGTGCCACCATAGTACCCACCGGGGAGCTGTTTTTT. Filled out from reference TRBV15 and TRBJ2-2, the complete variable domain reads DAMVIQNPRYQVTQFGKPVTLSCSQTLNHNVMYWYQQKSSQAPKLLFHYYDKDFNNEADTPDNFQSRRPNTSFCFLDIRSPGLGDTAMYLCATIVPTGELFFGEGSRLTVL.

The chain joins TRBV15 to TRBJ2-1, with unresolved D. The V end lost 5 bases, the J end lost 0 bases, and 17 bases lay between the germline ends. Germline V gene data show CDR1 as LNHNV and CDR2 as YYDKDF (reference sequence). The CDR3 spans 17 residues. CDR3 sequence reads: CATSGSIPAHSYNEQFF. The DNA of the CDR3 is TGTGCCACCAGCGGTAGTATTCCCGCCCACTCCTACAATGAGCAGTTCTTC.

V is TRBV30 and J is TRBJ1-2; no definite D call. The CDR3 is made up of 10 amino acids. Looked up from germline, CDR1 is GTSNPN and CDR2 is SVGIG (reference sequence). Trimming stripped 7 bases from V and 6 bases from J, with 9 bases between. Written as DNA, the CDR3 is TGTGCCTTAAATTGGGATGGCTACACCTTC. This codes for CALNWDGYTF.

The CDR3, as DNA: TGTGCCAGCAGCTCCGGCGTGGGAGAGGCCTACAATGAGCAGTTCTTC. Its translation is CASSSGVGEAYNEQFF. The chain links TRBV5-6 to TRBJ2-1, with TRBD2 as a possible D gene (5 bases). Trimming left V 3 bases short and J 2 bases short, with 15 bases between. Germline CDR1 and CDR2: SGHDT and YYEEEE. There are 16 residues in the CDR3.

The chain carries TRBV12-3 or TRBV12-4 and TRBJ2-7, with TRBD2 matching over 10 bases. Trimming at V came to 2 bases and at J to 6 bases, leaving 4 bases not matched to a gene. This CDR3 comprises 14 residues. CDR3 sequence reads: CASSLILAGVEQYF. CDR3 DNA sequence: TGTGCCAGCAGTTTAATCCTAGCGGGAGTCGAGCAGTACTTC.

This clonotype was recorded only once. V gene TRBV9 combines with J gene TRBJ1-1, with a weak D call TRBD1 (5 bases). Germline-derived CDR1 and CDR2 are SGDLS and YYNGEE. The CDR3 consists of 13 residues. The V and J ends lost 0 bases and 3 bases respectively, with 6 bases between them. DNA of the CDR3: TGTGCCAGCAGCGTAGGAGGGGACACTGAAGCTTTCTTT. Translating it yields CASSVGGDTEAFF.

The gene calls are TRBV20-1 and TRBJ2-3; no clear D gene. Trimming left V 4 bases short and J 1 base short, with 12 bases between. CDR1 is DFQATT, CDR2 SNEGSKA, per germline (reference sequence). CDR3 length equals 14 residues. The DNA of the CDR3 is TGCAGTGCTATACCAGCAATGGGCACAGATACGCAGTATTTT. It encodes CSAIPAMGTDTQYF.

The chain joins TRBV29-1 to TRBJ2-2; D may be TRBD2 (6 bases). The V end was cut by 0 bases, the J end by 6 bases, with 14 bases between. This CDR3 spans 15 amino acids. Germline values: CDR1 SQVTM, CDR2 ANQGSEA. The CDR3 DNA reads as TGCAGCGTTGAAGATGGGGACTTATTCCCCGGGGAGCTGTTTTTT. It translates to CSVEDGDLFPGELFF.

V usage is TRBV5-6 and J usage is TRBJ1-2; the D is unclear. The CDR3 is made up of 14 amino acids. Germline CDR1 is SGHDT and CDR2 is YYEEEE. Trimming took 2 bases from V and 8 from J, leaving 16 bases between them. The CDR3 protein is CASSFGGLGGGYTF. CDR3 DNA sequence: TGTGCCAGCAGCTTTGGAGGACTGGGTGGGGGCTACACCTTC. Full variable domain (remainder filled in from reference TRBV5-6 and TRBJ1-2): DAGVTQSPTHLIKTRGQQVTLRCSPKSGHDTVSWYQQALGQGPQFIFQYYEEEERQRGNFPDRFSGHQFPNYSSELNVNALLLGDSALYLCASSFGGLGGGYTFGSGTRLTVV.

This chain joins TRBV4-2 and TRBJ2-5; 8 nucleotides line up with TRBD2. The CDR3 covers 17 residues. The ends lost 1 base at V and 4 bases at J; junction bases unmatched: 11. CDR1 and CDR2 from the germline V gene are LGHNA and YNFKEQ. CDR3 region: CASSQVVIGRAGETQYF. CDR3 DNA sequence: TGTGCCAGCAGCCAAGTAGTTATCGGGAGGGCGGGAGAGACCCAGTACTTC.

This chain connects TRBV3-1 to TRBJ2-5, with D perhaps TRBD1 or TRBD2 (5 bases each). The CDR3 totals 14 residues. Trimming pared 5 bases from V and 6 bases from J, leaving 16 bases between. Germline lookup yields CDR1 LGHDT and CDR2 YNNKEL (reference sequence). The CDR3 region has the DNA TGTGCCAGCAGCTCCGTCGGGGCCGGGAAGACCCAGTACTTC. Protein product: CASSSVGAGKTQYF.